This TCR beta chain came from a study of T cell responses to AZD1222 COVID-19 vaccine. There are 14 residues in the CDR3. V lost 1 base and J 7 bases, leaving 13 bases between the germline ends. Germline V gene lookup returns CDR1 LGHDT and CDR2 YNNKEL (reference sequence). Study-wide results and caveats: Unmutated regions of variants are reportedly targeted by nearly half of spike-specific TCRs. It was only five to seven AZD1222 recipients who were seropositive at baseline. Donors, mostly white British, included more females; clonal diversity was possibly underestimated.

Using immunoSEQ multiplex PCR, the repertoire was profiled, and TCRdb retains in-frame clones only, with some absent. The sample lists 150,000 or so clones, about nine tenths occurring once. This clone was seen a handful of times. No antigen is known for it. The chain carries TRBV3-1 (or the pseudogene TRBV3-2) and TRBJ1-1, with D uncertain. Material: peripheral blood, obtained 28 days after the second AZD1222 dose. This clonotype originated in an adult who received the AZD1222 COVID-19 vaccine. The CDR3 DNA is TGTGCCAGCAGCCAAGTCGGGGAACAGAATGAAGCTTTCTTT. This encodes CASSQVGEQNEAFF.